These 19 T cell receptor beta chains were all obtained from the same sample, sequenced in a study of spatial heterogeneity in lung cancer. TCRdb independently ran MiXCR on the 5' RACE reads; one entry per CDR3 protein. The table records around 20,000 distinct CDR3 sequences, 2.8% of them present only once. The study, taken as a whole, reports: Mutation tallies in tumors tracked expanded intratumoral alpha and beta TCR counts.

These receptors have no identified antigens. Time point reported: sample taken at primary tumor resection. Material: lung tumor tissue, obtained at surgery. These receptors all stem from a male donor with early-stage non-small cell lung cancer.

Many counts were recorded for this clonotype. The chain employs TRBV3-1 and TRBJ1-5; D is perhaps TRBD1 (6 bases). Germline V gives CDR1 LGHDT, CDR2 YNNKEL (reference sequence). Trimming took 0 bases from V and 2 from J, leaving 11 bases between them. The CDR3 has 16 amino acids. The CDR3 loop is CASSQDKGVGNQPQHF. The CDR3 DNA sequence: TGTGCCAGCAGCCAAGACAAGGGGGTCGGCAATCAGCCCCAGCATTTT.

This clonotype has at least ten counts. This chain's CDR3 is CASSPGTDSNEQFF. The CDR3 region has the DNA TGTGCCAGCAGCCCCGGGACAGACTCAAATGAGCAGTTCTTC. This chain links TRBV12-3 or TRBV12-4 with TRBJ2-1; 7 bases fit TRBD1. The V segment lost 6 bases and the J segment 7 bases; nucleotides outside the gene matches: 9. The CDR3 extends over 14 amino acids.

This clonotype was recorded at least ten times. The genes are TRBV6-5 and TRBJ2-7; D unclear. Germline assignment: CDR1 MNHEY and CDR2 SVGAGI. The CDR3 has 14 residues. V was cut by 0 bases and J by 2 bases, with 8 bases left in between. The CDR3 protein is CASSYSSETYEQYF. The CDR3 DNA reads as TGTGCCAGCAGTTACTCTTCCGAAACCTACGAGCAGTACTTC.

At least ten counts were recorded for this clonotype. DNA of the CDR3: TGTGCCAGCAGCCAAGATTTCCGTACTAGCGGAACCTTAGAGACCCAGTACTTC. This translates into CASSQDFRTSGTLETQYF. This rearrangement joins TRBV3-1 to TRBJ2-5; 8 bases are a match to TRBD2. The ends lost 0 bases at V and 4 bases at J; junction bases unmatched: 13. This CDR3 region has 18 residues. In germline, CDR1 is LGHDT, CDR2 YNNKEL (reference sequence).

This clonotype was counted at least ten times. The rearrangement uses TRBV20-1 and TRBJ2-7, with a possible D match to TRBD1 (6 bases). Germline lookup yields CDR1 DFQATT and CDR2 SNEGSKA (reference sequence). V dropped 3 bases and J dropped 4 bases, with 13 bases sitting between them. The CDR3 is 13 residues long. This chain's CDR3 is CSARGQGRYEQYF. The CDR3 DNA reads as TGCAGTGCTAGGGGGCAGGGGCGGTACGAGCAGTACTTC.

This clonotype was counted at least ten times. The DNA of the CDR3 is TGCAGTGCTCAGACAGGGGGCGCTAACTATGGCTACACCTTC. Translating gives CSAQTGGANYGYTF. The genes are TRBV20-1 and TRBJ1-2; 10 bases are a match to TRBD1. The CDR3 is made up of 14 amino acids. Trimming removed 5 bases from V and 0 bases from J; junction bases left unmatched: 3. The germline V gene encodes CDR1 DFQATT and CDR2 SNEGSKA (reference sequence).

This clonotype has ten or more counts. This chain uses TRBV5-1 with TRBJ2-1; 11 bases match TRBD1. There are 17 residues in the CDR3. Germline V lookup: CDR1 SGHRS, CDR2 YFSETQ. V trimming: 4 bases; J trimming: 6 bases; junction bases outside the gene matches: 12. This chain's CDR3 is CASSKAIGQGATNEQFF. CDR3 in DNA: TGCGCCAGCAGCAAAGCGATCGGACAGGGGGCGACCAATGAGCAGTTCTTC.

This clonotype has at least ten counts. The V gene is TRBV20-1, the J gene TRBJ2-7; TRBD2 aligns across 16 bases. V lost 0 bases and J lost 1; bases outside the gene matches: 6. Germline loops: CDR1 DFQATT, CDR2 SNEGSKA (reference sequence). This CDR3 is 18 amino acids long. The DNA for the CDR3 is TGCAGTGCTAGAGATCCGGGACTAGCGGGAGGGCTTTCCTACGAGCAGTACTTC. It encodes CSARDPGLAGGLSYEQYF.

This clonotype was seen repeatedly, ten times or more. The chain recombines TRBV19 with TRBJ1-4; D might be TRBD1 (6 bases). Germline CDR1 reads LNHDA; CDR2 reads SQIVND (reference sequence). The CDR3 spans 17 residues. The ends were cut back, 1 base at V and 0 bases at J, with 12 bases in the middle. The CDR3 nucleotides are TGTGCCAGTAGTATAGGGCAGGGGAGATCAACTAATGAAAAACTGTTTTTT. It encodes CASSIGQGRSTNEKLFF.

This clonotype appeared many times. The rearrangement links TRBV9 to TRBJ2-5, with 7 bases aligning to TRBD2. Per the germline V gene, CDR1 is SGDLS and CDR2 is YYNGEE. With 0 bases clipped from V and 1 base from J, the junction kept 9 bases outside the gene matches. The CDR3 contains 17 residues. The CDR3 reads CASSVGVSAGAQETQYF. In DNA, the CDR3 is TGTGCCAGCAGCGTAGGGGTTTCGGCGGGAGCCCAAGAGACCCAGTACTTC.

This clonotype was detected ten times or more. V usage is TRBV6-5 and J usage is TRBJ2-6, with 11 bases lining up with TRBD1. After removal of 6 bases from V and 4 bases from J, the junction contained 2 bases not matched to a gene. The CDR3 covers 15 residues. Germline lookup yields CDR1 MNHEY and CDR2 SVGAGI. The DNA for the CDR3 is TGTGCCAGCAGGGGACAGGGGGACGGGGCCAACGTCCTGACTTTC. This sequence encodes CASRGQGDGANVLTF.

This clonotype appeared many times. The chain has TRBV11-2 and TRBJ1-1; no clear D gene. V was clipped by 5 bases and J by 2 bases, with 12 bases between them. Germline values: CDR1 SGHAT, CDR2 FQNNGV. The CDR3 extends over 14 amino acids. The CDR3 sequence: CASSITAANTEAFF. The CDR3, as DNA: TGTGCCAGCAGCATTACTGCTGCTAACACTGAAGCTTTCTTT.

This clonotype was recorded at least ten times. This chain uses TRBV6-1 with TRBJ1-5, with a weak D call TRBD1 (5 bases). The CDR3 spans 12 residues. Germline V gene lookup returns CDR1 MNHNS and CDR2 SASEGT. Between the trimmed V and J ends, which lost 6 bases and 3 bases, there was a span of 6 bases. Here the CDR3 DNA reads TGTGCCAGCAGGGGACTCAATCAGCCCCAGCATTTT. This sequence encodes CASRGLNQPQHF.

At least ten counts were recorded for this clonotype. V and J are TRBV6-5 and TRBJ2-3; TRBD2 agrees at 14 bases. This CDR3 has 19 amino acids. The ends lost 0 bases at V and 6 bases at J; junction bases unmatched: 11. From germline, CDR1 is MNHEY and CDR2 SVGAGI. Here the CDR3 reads CASSYSAPGLAGVSDTQYF. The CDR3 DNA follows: TGTGCCAGCAGTTACTCGGCCCCGGGACTAGCGGGAGTTTCCGATACGCAGTATTTT.

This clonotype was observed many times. The CDR3 here is CASSLEGLGSDSYEQYF. As DNA, the CDR3 is TGTGCCAGCAGCTTAGAAGGTTTGGGGTCCGATTCCTACGAGCAGTACTTC. V usage is TRBV7-9 and J usage is TRBJ2-7; D gene ambiguous. The CDR3 has 17 amino acids. The V and J ends lost 1 base and 1 base respectively, with 17 bases between them. Looked up from germline, CDR1 is SEHNR and CDR2 is FQNEAQ (reference sequence).

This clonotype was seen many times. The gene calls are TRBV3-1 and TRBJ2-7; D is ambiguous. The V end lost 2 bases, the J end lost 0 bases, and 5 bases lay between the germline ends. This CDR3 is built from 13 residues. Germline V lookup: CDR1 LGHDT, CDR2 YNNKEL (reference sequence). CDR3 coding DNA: TGTGCCAGCAGCCAAAGCAGCTCCTACGAGCAGTACTTC. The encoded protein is CASSQSSSYEQYF.

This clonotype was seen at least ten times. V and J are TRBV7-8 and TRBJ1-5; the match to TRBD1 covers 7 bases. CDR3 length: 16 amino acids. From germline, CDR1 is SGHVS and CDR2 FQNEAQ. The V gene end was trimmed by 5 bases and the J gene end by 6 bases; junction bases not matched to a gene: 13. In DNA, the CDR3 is TGTGCCAGCAGCCCAGGGGGGGGAGCCCCAGGTCAGCCCCAGCATTTT. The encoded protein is CASSPGGGAPGQPQHF.

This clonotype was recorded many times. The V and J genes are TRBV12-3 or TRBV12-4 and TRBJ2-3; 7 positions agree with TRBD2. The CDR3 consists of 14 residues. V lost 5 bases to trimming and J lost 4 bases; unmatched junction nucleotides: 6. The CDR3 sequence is CASSPAGVSDTQYF. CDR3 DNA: TGTGCCAGCAGTCCCGCGGGAGTATCAGATACGCAGTATTTT.

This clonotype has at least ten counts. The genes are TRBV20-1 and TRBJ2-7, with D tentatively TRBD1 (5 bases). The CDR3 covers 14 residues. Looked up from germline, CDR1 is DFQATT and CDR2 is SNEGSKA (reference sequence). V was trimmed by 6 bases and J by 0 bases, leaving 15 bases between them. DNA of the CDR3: TGCAGTGCCCCGGACATGATTTCCTCCTACGAGCAGTACTTC. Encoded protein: CSAPDMISSYEQYF.